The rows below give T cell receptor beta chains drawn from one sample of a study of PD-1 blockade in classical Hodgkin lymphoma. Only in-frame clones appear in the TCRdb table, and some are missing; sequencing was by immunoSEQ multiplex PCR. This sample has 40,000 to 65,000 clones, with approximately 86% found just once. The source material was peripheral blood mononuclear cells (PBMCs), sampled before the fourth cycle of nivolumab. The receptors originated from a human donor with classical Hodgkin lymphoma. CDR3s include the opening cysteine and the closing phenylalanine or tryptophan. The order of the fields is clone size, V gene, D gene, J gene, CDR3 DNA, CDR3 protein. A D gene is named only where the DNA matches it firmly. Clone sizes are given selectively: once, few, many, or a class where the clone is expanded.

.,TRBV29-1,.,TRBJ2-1,TGCAGCACACTCACAGGGTATTACAATGAGCAGTTCTTC,CSTLTGYYNEQFF
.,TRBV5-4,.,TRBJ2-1,TGTGCCAGCAGTTCTCAACTAAACTCCTACAATGAGCAGTTCTTC,CASSSQLNSYNEQFF
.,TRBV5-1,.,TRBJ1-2,TGCGCCAGCAGCTTGGTTAGTAGGTCCGGCCAGGGCCTTAACTATGGCTACACCTTC,CASSLVSRSGQGLNYGYTF
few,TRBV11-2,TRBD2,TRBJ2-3,TGTGCCAGCAGCCCTCTAGCGGTTAGCACAGATACGCAGTATTTT,CASSPLAVSTDTQYF
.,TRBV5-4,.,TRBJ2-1,TGTGCCAGCAGCTTGGGGGAGAATGAGCAGTTCTTC,CASSLGENEQFF
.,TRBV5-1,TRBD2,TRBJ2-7,TGCGCCAGCAGCTTGGACGGGACTAGCCGGAACGAGCAGTACTTC,CASSLDGTSRNEQYF
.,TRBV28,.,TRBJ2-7,TGTGCCAGCAGTTTACTCCATCAGGGTCCCTACGAGCAGTACTTC,CASSLLHQGPYEQYF
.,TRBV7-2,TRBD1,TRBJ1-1,TGTGCCAGCAGCTCCTCCGGGACAGTGAACACTGAAGCTTTCTTT,CASSSSGTVNTEAFF
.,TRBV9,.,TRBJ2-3,TGTGCCAGCAGCGTTCAAGATACGCAGTATTTT,CASSVQDTQYF
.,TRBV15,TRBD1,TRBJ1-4,TGTGCCACCAGCATGGGACAGTTTAATGAAAAACTGTTTTTT,CATSMGQFNEKLFF
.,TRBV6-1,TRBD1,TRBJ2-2,TGTGCCACCATGGACAGGGTTGATCCCGGGGAGCTGTTTTTT,CATMDRVDPGELFF
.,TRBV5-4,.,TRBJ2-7,TGTGCCAGCAGGGGCGACGGGGGGCGAGCCTACGAGCAGTACTTC,CASRGDGGRAYEQYF
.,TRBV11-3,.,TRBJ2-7,TGTGCCAGCAGCTTCTCACTTGCAGACTACGAGCAGTACTTC,CASSFSLADYEQYF
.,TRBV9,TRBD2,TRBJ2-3,TGTGCCAGCAGCTCAAGACTAGCGGGAGAGGGGGGAGATACGCAGTATTTT,CASSSRLAGEGGDTQYF
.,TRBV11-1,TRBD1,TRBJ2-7,TGTGCCAGCAGCCAGGGGGCTGTCTACGAGCAGTACTTC,CASSQGAVYEQYF
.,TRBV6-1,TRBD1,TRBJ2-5,TGTGCCAGCAGTGAAGCTGGAAGGGGGCGTCAAGAGACCCAGTACTTC,CASSEAGRGRQETQYF
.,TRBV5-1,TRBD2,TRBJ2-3,TGCGCCAGCAGCTTGGGTGGCGGGGGGAAGGATACGCAGTATTTT,CASSLGGGGKDTQYF
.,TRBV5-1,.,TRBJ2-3,TGCGCCAGCAGCTTGGACGGGACAGATACGCAGTATTTT,CASSLDGTDTQYF
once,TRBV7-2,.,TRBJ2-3,TGTGCCAGCAGCTTACCGGTCTCGGATACGCAGTATTTT,CASSLPVSDTQYF
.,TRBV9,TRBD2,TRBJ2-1,TGTGCCAGCAGCGCGGGACTAGCGGGAAGGAGCTCCTACAATGAGCAGTTCTTC,CASSAGLAGRSSYNEQFF
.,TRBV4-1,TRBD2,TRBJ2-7,TGCGCCAGCAGCCAAGATCGGGGAGGGAGCTCCTACGAGCAGTACTTC,CASSQDRGGSSYEQYF
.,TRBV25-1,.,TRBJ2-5,TGTGCCAGCAGTGAAGGGGCCAGGGAGACCCAGTACTTC,CASSEGARETQYF
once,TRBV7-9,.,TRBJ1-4,TGTGCCAGCAGCGTAACAGGGAATGAAAAACTGTTTTTT,CASSVTGNEKLFF
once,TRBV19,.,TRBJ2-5,TGTGCCAGTAGTTCCCAGGCTTCGGAGACCCAGTACTTC,CASSSQASETQYF
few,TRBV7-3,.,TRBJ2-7,TGTGCCAGCAGCTTTGGTGGGTCCGAGCAGTACTTC,CASSFGGSEQYF
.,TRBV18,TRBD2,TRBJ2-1,TGTGCCAGCTCACCGCGACTAGCGGAGGGAGATGAGCAGTTCTTC,CASSPRLAEGDEQFF